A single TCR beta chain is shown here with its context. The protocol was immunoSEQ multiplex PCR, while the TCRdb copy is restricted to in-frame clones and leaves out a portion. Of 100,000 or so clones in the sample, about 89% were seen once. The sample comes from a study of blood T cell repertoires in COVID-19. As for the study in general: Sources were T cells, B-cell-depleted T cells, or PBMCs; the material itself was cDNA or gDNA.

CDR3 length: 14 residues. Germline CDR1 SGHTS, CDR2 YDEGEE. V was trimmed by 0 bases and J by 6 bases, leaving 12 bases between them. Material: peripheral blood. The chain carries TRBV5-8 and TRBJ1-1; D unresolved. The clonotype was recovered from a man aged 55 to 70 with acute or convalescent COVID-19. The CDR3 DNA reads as TGTGCCAGCAGCTTGGCCATCACATTCTCTGAAGCTTTCTTT. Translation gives CASSLAITFSEAFF.